This TCR beta chain was obtained from a study of T cell repertoires in cytomegalovirus infection. TCRdb reanalysed the reads using MiXCR and keeps one entry per CDR3 protein. Of roughly 700,000 distinct CDR3 sequences in the sample, 30% to 35% were seen once. This clonotype was seen a few times. Its antigen is undetermined. The ends were cut back, 5 bases at V and 6 bases at J, with 10 bases in the middle. This CDR3 spans 13 amino acids. Germline lookup yields CDR1 SEHNR and CDR2 FQNEAQ (reference sequence). The sequenced sample was cultured PBMCs, obtained from culture after CMV antigen stimulation. The V and J genes are TRBV7-9 and TRBJ2-2, with a tentative D call TRBD2 (6 bases). This TCR derives from a human donor in good health (CMV status not recorded). Some clones in this sample may be carry-over from other donors' samples. CDR3 region: CASSHPGAGELFF. The CDR3 bases are TGTGCCAGCAGCCACCCGGGGGCCGGGGAGCTGTTTTTT.